The rows below give T cell receptor beta chains drawn from one sample of a study of blood T cell repertoires in COVID-19. Only in-frame clones appear in the TCRdb table, and some are missing; sequencing was by immunoSEQ multiplex PCR. In the table there are about 150,000 clones, around 84% of which are singletons. The source material was peripheral blood. All receptors derive from a woman aged 45-65 years in a cohort sampled during active or convalescent COVID-19. CDR3s include the opening cysteine and the closing phenylalanine or tryptophan. D genes are given only for firm matches. Rows give clone size only sometimes, using once, few, many, or a class for an expanded clone.

size	V	D	J	CDR3	DNA
few	TRBV5-1	TRBD2	TRBJ2-7	CASSSQSGGWHEQYF	TGCGCCAGCAGCTCCCAAAGCGGGGGTTGGCACGAGCAGTACTTC
-	TRBV5-1	TRBD1	TRBJ1-2	CASSFQGAGYGYTF	TGCGCCAGCAGCTTTCAGGGGGCAGGTTATGGCTACACCTTC
-	TRBV13	TRBD2	TRBJ2-4	CASRAGLAKNIQYF	TGTGCCAGCAGAGCGGGATTAGCCAAAAACATTCAGTACTTC
-	TRBV4-1	-	TRBJ2-1	CASSQGGSPYNEQFF	TGCGCCAGCAGCCAGGGAGGTTCCCCGTACAATGAGCAGTTCTTC
-	TRBV18	-	TRBJ2-5	CASSPRLNPQGIETQYF	TGTGCCAGCTCACCACGACTAAACCCACAAGGGATAGAGACCCAGTACTTC
-	TRBV5-6	TRBD1	TRBJ1-6	CASSATGGSNSPLHF	TGTGCCAGCAGCGCGACAGGGGGCTCGAATTCACCCCTCCACTTT
few	TRBV7-9	TRBD1	TRBJ1-2	CASSLGQGPYGYTF	TGTGCCAGCAGCCTTGGACAGGGACCATATGGCTACACCTTC
-	TRBV6-2/TRBV6-3	TRBD1	TRBJ1-2	CASSRTGVYGYTF	TGTGCCAGCAGTAGGACAGGGGTCTATGGCTACACCTTC
-	TRBV11-2	-	TRBJ1-5	CASSLGGELNQPQHF	TGTGCCAGCAGCTTAGGGGGGGAACTCAATCAGCCCCAGCATTTT
-	TRBV30	TRBD1	TRBJ1-6	CAWSAGQGDSPLHF	TGTGCCTGGAGTGCGGGACAGGGAGATTCACCCCTCCACTTT
-	TRBV5-1	-	TRBJ1-2	CASRAEDRRGYTF	TGCGCCAGCAGGGCTGAGGACAGAAGGGGCTACACCTTC
-	TRBV5-1	TRBD1	TRBJ2-2	CASSLVQGGTGELFF	TGCGCCAGCAGCTTGGTACAGGGGGGCACCGGGGAGCTGTTTTTT
-	TRBV19	-	TRBJ1-4	CASSWRLLLQSTNEKLFF	TGTGCCAGTAGTTGGAGGCTACTCTTACAGAGTACGAATGAAAAACTGTTTTTT
few	TRBV5-1	TRBD1	TRBJ1-4	CASSVQGGTNEKLFF	TGCGCCAGCAGCGTACAGGGGGGAACTAATGAAAAACTGTTTTTT
-	TRBV9	TRBD2	TRBJ2-3	CASSPRGVTDTQYF	TGTGCCAGCAGCCCTCGGGGGGTCACAGATACGCAGTATTTT
-	TRBV18	TRBD1	TRBJ1-3	CASSPRTGVSGNTIYF	TGTGCCAGCTCACCACGCACAGGGGTCTCTGGAAACACCATATATTTT
-	TRBV6-4	-	TRBJ1-5	CASSDSIGPGEKPQPQHF	TGTGCCAGCAGTGACTCGATCGGTCCAGGGGAAAAACCTCAGCCCCAGCATTTT
-	TRBV5-1	-	TRBJ2-2	CASKRGLADTGELFF	TGCGCCAGCAAGAGGGGACTTGCAGACACCGGGGAGCTGTTTTTT
-	TRBV6-5	TRBD1	TRBJ1-2	CASSSPQGAYGYTF	TGTGCCAGCAGTTCTCCCCAGGGGGCTTATGGCTACACCTTC
-	TRBV30	TRBD1	TRBJ1-2	CAWRTGGFFYGYTF	TGTGCCTGGAGAACAGGGGGCTTTTTTTATGGCTACACCTTC
-	TRBV5-4	TRBD2	TRBJ2-3	CASSSAGGRNTQYF	TGTGCCAGCAGCTCAGCGGGGGGGCGCAATACGCAGTATTTT
-	TRBV18	-	TRBJ2-1	CASSPTTIRNHNEQFF	TGTGCCAGCTCACCAACGACAATTCGGAACCACAATGAGCAGTTCTTC
-	TRBV6-5	TRBD1	TRBJ2-2	CASRRQGVHTGELFF	TGTGCCAGCAGAAGACAGGGGGTACACACCGGGGAGCTGTTTTTT
few	TRBV7-9	-	TRBJ2-7	CASSRTGDEQYF	TGTGCCAGCAGCCGTACTGGAGACGAGCAGTACTTC
-	TRBV2	-	TRBJ2-3	CASSGSGGPSTDTQYF	TGTGCCAGCAGTGGCTCGGGGGGCCCTAGCACAGATACGCAGTATTTT
-	TRBV4-3	TRBD1	TRBJ2-2	CASSLDRGGAGELFF	TGCGCCAGCAGCCTGGACAGGGGCGGCGCCGGGGAGCTGTTTTTT
once	TRBV19	-	TRBJ2-2	CASSGATGTGELFF	TGTGCCAGTAGTGGGGCAACTGGTACCGGGGAGCTGTTTTTT